This TCR beta chain was retrieved from a study of immune heterogeneity within non-small cell lung tumors. For the study at large: There was 1 tumor not otherwise specified, along with some 10 non-squamous carcinomas and 4 squamous cell carcinomas.

Worth noting for this clonotype: As yet, its antigen is unknown.

Deletions cut 4 bases from V and 0 bases from J, with 16 bases between. In germline, CDR1 is SGHRS, CDR2 YFSETQ. CDR3 length: 16 amino acids. For the TCR beta CDR3, multiplex PCR with 32 V and 13 J primers performed the amplification. TCRdb independently ran MiXCR on the multiplex PCR reads; one entry per CDR3 protein. The sample holds approximately 6,000 distinct CDR3 sequences; under 25% are singletons and the top ten take roughly 14%. Whole-study results and caveats: Both recurring identical dominant CDR3 beta clonotypes and site-unique high-frequency clones were observed across tumor sites within a patient.

At 550 to 700 ng per sample, bulk tumor genomic DNA provided the template. Taken during surgery, several biopsies per primary tumor were spaced as far apart as possible within the tumor mass. It was patients with untreated, newly diagnosed non-small cell lung cancer who underwent curative surgery. This rearrangement joins TRBV5-1 to TRBJ2-5; perhaps TRBD1 as D (6 bases). The TCR comes from a female donor with non-small cell lung cancer. The sequenced sample consisted of lung tumor tissue. CDR3 residues: CASSPTYRQDQETQYF. The CDR3 DNA reads TGCGCCAGCAGCCCCACCTACCGACAGGACCAAGAGACCCAGTACTTC.